A selection of T cell receptor beta chains follows, all from one sample in a study of T cell repertoires in cytomegalovirus infection. Via MiXCR, TCRdb re-called the reads, giving one row per CDR3 protein. The sample holds about 740,000 distinct CDR3 sequences, roughly 36% seen once. Sequencing was carried out using PBMCs. Receptors originate from a human donor in good health (CMV status not recorded). Some clones in this sample may be carry-over from other donors' samples. Both conserved end residues are part of each CDR3. D genes are given only for firm matches. A clone size is listed for some rows: how often the clone was seen (once, few, many), or a class if it is expanded.

d_gene	abundance	v_gene	j_gene	CDR3nt	CDR3aa
.	.	TRBV5-4	TRBJ2-1	TGTGCCAGCAGCCGCTGGGGGCAGGGCAATGAGCAGTTCTTC	CASSRWGQGNEQFF
.	.	TRBV28	TRBJ2-1	TGTGCCAGCAGCATTTTCCCCGGGTCCACCTACAATGAGCAGTTCTTC	CASSIFPGSTYNEQFF
.	many	TRBV19	TRBJ1-5	TGTGCCAGTGGGCGGAATCAGCCCCAGCATTTT	CASGRNQPQHF
.	.	TRBV27	TRBJ1-5	TGTGCCAGCAGGAATAGCAATCAGCCCCAGCATTTT	CASRNSNQPQHF
.	few	TRBV28	TRBJ1-4	TGTGCCAGCAGTTCCCAGGGTGTTGCAACTAATGAAAAACTGTTTTTT	CASSSQGVATNEKLFF
.	.	TRBV20-1	TRBJ1-1	TGCAGTGCCAGAACCCTTGCGGTGTTAAACACTGAAGCTTTCTTT	CSARTLAVLNTEAFF
.	.	TRBV20-1	TRBJ2-7	TGCAGTGCTAGAGTTACAGGATACGAGCAGTACTTC	CSARVTGYEQYF
TRBD2	many	TRBV7-2	TRBJ2-1	TGTGCCAGCAGGCTTCTAGCGGGAGTTGCCAATGAGCAGTTCTTC	CASRLLAGVANEQFF
.	few	TRBV7-6	TRBJ1-4	TGTGCCAGCAGCTTGCGGATACAGGGAAAAGATGAAAAACTGTTTTTT	CASSLRIQGKDEKLFF
TRBD1	few	TRBV6-5	TRBJ2-1	TGTGCCAGCAGGCCGGGACAGGGATATGAGCAGTTCTTC	CASRPGQGYEQFF
.	.	TRBV5-6	TRBJ1-1	TGTGCCAGCAGCTTGGGGCAGAATGAAGCTTTCTTT	CASSLGQNEAFF
TRBD1	many	TRBV7-9	TRBJ1-4	TGTGCCAGCAGCTCCCCGACAGGGTTTGGTACTAATGAAAAACTGTTTTTT	CASSSPTGFGTNEKLFF
TRBD1	.	TRBV6-5	TRBJ1-5	TGTGCCAGCAGTTCCACAGGGGGTTCCGAGCCCCAGCATTTT	CASSSTGGSEPQHF
.	once	TRBV5-1	TRBJ2-5	TGCGCCAGCAGTTCCAACGCCGGGGAAGAGACCCAGTACTTC	CASSSNAGEETQYF
TRBD2	many	TRBV7-9	TRBJ2-1	TGTGCCAGCAGCTTGGGAGCGGGAGGGTCCTACAATGAGCAGTTCTTC	CASSLGAGGSYNEQFF
.	.	TRBV29-1	TRBJ1-1	TGCAGCGTTGGGGTTCTGGGGAAAGCGGCGGAAGCTTTCTTT	CSVGVLGKAAEAFF
TRBD2	few	TRBV7-6	TRBJ2-3	TGTGCCAGCAGCTTACTAGCGGACCACACAGATACGCAGTATTTT	CASSLLADHTDTQYF
TRBD1	few	TRBV7-6	TRBJ2-1	TGTGCCAGCAGCTGGGAGGGACAGGGGATACGGGAGCAGTTCTTC	CASSWEGQGIREQFF
.	few	TRBV6-6	TRBJ1-2	TGTGCCAGCAGTTACAACGTTGGCTACACCTTC	CASSYNVGYTF
TRBD1	.	TRBV11-2	TRBJ2-1	TGTGCCAGCAGCTTACGCTCCGGGACAGGGACAAATGAGCAGTTCTTC	CASSLRSGTGTNEQFF
.	.	TRBV20-1	TRBJ2-7	TGCAGTGCTAGATCCTTGGGAGAGGCCCTCTACGAGCAGTACTTC	CSARSLGEALYEQYF
.	few	TRBV5-5	TRBJ1-1	TGTGCCAGCAGCCCGGCGGGACTTGAAGCTTTCTTT	CASSPAGLEAFF
.	.	TRBV6-6	TRBJ1-1	TGTGCCAGCAGAACGGGTCTGTACCTAGCTTTCTTT	CASRTGLYLAFF
.	.	TRBV20-1	TRBJ1-2	TGCAGTGCCCTTGTGGGAGGGCTAGGGGATGGCTACACCTTC	CSALVGGLGDGYTF
.	.	TRBV10-3	TRBJ1-2	TGTGCCATCAGTGAAGCGGACAGCTATGGCTACACCTTC	CAISEADSYGYTF
TRBD2	.	TRBV7-6	TRBJ2-7	TGTGCCAGCAGCTTAGTTATGGGACTAGCGGGAGGGAGCTCCTACGAGCAGTCCTTC	CASSLVMGLAGGSSYEQSF
TRBD1	.	TRBV19	TRBJ1-5	TGTGCCAGTACAGACAGGGGGCAATATCAGCCCCAGCATTTT	CASTDRGQYQPQHF
.	few	TRBV28	TRBJ1-6	TGTGCCAGCAGAACCGGGACTCTCGGTGTCCACTTT	CASRTGTLGVHF
.	few	TRBV20-1	TRBJ2-7	TGCAGTGCCCCCGGGCCACGGAACGAGCAGTACTTC	CSAPGPRNEQYF
.	few	TRBV7-2	TRBJ2-1	TGTGCCAGCAGCTCACAGGGGGGGACATCTGGCAATGAGCAGTTCTTC	CASSSQGGTSGNEQFF
TRBD2	.	TRBV20-1	TRBJ2-3	TGCAGGACTAGCGACACAGATACGCAGTATTTT	CRTSDTDTQYF
TRBD1	many	TRBV29-1	TRBJ1-1	TGCAGCGTTGAAGACCGACAGGGGTTGTCTTTCTTT	CSVEDRQGLSFF
TRBD2	.	TRBV4-1	TRBJ2-2	TGCGCCAGCAGCCAACCGGGACTAGCGGGGGGGAGCTTCACCGGGGAGCTGTTTTTT	CASSQPGLAGGSFTGELFF
.	.	TRBV11-3	TRBJ2-2	TGTGCCAGCAGCTTAGATAAGATGGGGATCAACACCGGGGAGCTGTTTTTT	CASSLDKMGINTGELFF
TRBD1	many	TRBV12-5	TRBJ1-1	TGTGCTAGTGGTTTGACTCCGACAGGGCAAGAGAACACTGAAGCTTTCTTT	CASGLTPTGQENTEAFF
.	many	TRBV6-1	TRBJ1-4	TGTGCCAGCGCTCTTGCCCTTGGAGGTTTGGTTGAAAAACTGTTTTTT	CASALALGGLVEKLFF
.	few	TRBV6-6	TRBJ1-2	TGTGCCAGCAGTACTGACTTCCAAGCTAACTATGGCTACACCTTC	CASSTDFQANYGYTF
.	few	TRBV28	TRBJ2-3	TGTGCCAGCAGTTTAAGGGTGGTCCTAGGGACAGATACGCAGTATTTT	CASSLRVVLGTDTQYF
.	few	TRBV5-5	TRBJ1-1	TGTGCCAGCAGCTTGGTTGGCAGACCAGCTTTCTTT	CASSLVGRPAFF
TRBD1	few	TRBV20-1	TRBJ1-4	TGCAGTGCTAGACCGGGGACAGGGGAAGGCGAAAAACTGTTTTTT	CSARPGTGEGEKLFF
.	few	TRBV4-1	TRBJ1-1	TGCGCCAGCAACCCTTGGGGGGACCAAAACACTGAAGCTTTCTTT	CASNPWGDQNTEAFF
.	many	TRBV7-2	TRBJ2-1	TGTGCCAGCAGCTTAGCGCGAGGGATGGGGGGTGAGCAGTTCTTC	CASSLARGMGGEQFF
.	few	TRBV19	TRBJ2-1	TGTGCCAGTAATGGCCCTAGCTCCTACAATGAGCAGTTCTTC	CASNGPSSYNEQFF
.	few	TRBV19	TRBJ2-1	TGTGCCAGTAGCCTCAGGGGTCCGGCCTACAATGAGCAGTTCTTC	CASSLRGPAYNEQFF
TRBD1	few	TRBV20-1	TRBJ1-6	TGCAGTGCTAGCCGACGACAGGGGTTACCTTCACCCCTCCACTTT	CSASRRQGLPSPLHF
.	.	TRBV28	TRBJ1-1	TGTGCCAGCAACCTGGGGGGGCTCCAGAACACTGAAGCTTTCTTT	CASNLGGLQNTEAFF
TRBD2	.	TRBV30	TRBJ2-3	TGTGCCTGGAGTCGGGGGGGGCGAGATACGCAGTATTTT	CAWSRGGRDTQYF
.	.	TRBV14	TRBJ2-7	TGTGCCAGCAGCCAAGCAGGGTTCTACTACGAGCAGTACTTC	CASSQAGFYYEQYF
.	.	TRBV19	TRBJ1-1	TGTGCCAGTAGTCATGAAACGGGGCTCCCGGGAGACACTGAAGCTTTCTTT	CASSHETGLPGDTEAFF
.	.	TRBV4-1	TRBJ1-6	TGCGCCAGCAGCCAATCATCAGGGCAGGGAACACCCCTCCACTTT	CASSQSSGQGTPLHF